The 24 T cell receptor beta chains presented below share a single source sample, sequenced in a study of Ad26.COV2.S vaccination and SARS-CoV-2 variants. Profiled with immunoSEQ multiplex PCR; TCRdb holds only in-frame clones, not every one. The sample includes 300,000 to 400,000 clones, around nine tenths of them seen just once. Treatment given: 15 to 20 received Ad26.COV2.S at low or high dose, single or two shots; a few received placebo; per-sample allocation not given. Following the first vaccine or placebo injection, samples were taken on day 63. The sample consisted of peripheral blood, taken in a trial of Ad26.COV2.S vaccine versus placebo. All receptors come from a person between 18 and 65 years old who received the Ad26.COV2.S COVID-19 vaccine or a placebo.

The chain links TRBV24-1 to TRBJ1-4; tentatively, D is TRBD1 (5 bases). Between the trimmed V and J ends, which lost 11 bases and 5 bases, there was a span of 26 bases. The CDR3 sequence is 17 residues long. Germline CDR1 is KGHDR and CDR2 is SFDVKD. The CDR3 loop reads CAIPLGRAEGVNEKLFF. CDR3 nucleotides: TGTGCCATTCCACTGGGCCGGGCCGAAGGGGTGAATGAAAAACTGTTTTTT.

The chain has TRBV7-6 and TRBJ2-7; D perhaps matches TRBD1 (6 bases). CDR3 length equals 17 residues. Per the germline V gene, CDR1 is SGHVS and CDR2 is FNYEAQ. The V end was cut by 5 bases, the J end by 3 bases, with 23 bases between. CDR3 coding DNA: TGTGCCAGCAGCCGCGGACAGACCACAAATTCTATCTACGAGCAGTACTTC. It encodes CASSRGQTTNSIYEQYF.

The gene calls are TRBV3-1 (or the pseudogene TRBV3-2) and TRBJ2-1; D is uncertain. CDR1 LGHDT and CDR2 YNNKEL come from the germline V gene (reference sequence). The CDR3 length is 13 residues. Between the trimmed V and J ends, which lost 1 base and 5 bases, there was a span of 6 bases. CDR3 amino acids: CASSQGSNNEQFF. CDR3 nucleotide sequence: TGTGCCAGCAGCCAAGGTTCCAACAATGAGCAGTTCTTC.

V is TRBV19 and J is TRBJ1-5; D call uncertain. The CDR3 has 15 amino acids. In germline, CDR1 is LNHDA, CDR2 SQIVND (reference sequence). Trimming stripped 1 base from V and 7 bases from J, with 14 bases between. CDR3 in amino acids: CASSIGEFRGQPQHF. CDR3 nucleotide sequence: TGTGCCAGTAGTATAGGGGAGTTCCGTGGACAGCCCCAGCATTTT.

This clone was counted a few times. V usage is TRBV19 and J usage is TRBJ1-5, with no clear D. The V and J ends lost 1 base and 7 bases respectively, with 8 bases between them. CDR1 is LNHDA and CDR2 is SQIVND in the germline V gene (reference sequence). The length of the CDR3 is 13 residues. CDR3 nucleotides: TGTGCCAGTAGTATAGGGGTGAAGCAGCCCCAGCATTTT. Translated, it gives CASSIGVKQPQHF.

The gene calls are TRBV10-3 and TRBJ2-7, with 7 bases matching TRBD1. The germline V gene encodes CDR1 ENHRY and CDR2 SYGVKD. With V trimmed by 2 bases and J by 1 base, 8 bases remained unmatched. The CDR3 has 16 residues. CDR3 nucleotides: TGTGCCATCAGTGAGACCCGAAGACAGGGATCCTACGAGCAGTACTTC. Amino acid sequence: CAISETRRQGSYEQYF.

This clone has a handful of counts. The chain carries TRBV6-6 and TRBJ1-6; 8 bases map to TRBD1. The CDR3 is 13 residues long. Germline V gives CDR1 MNHNY, CDR2 SVGAGI (reference sequence). After removal of 11 bases from V and 9 bases from J, the junction contained 9 bases not matched to a gene. The CDR3 loop reads CAARTGSPSPLHF. CDR3 nucleotides: TGTGCCGCCAGGACAGGGTCACCTTCACCCCTCCACTTT.

This clone occurred once. This sequence joins TRBV30 and TRBJ1-2, with 8 positions matching TRBD1. Trimming at V came to 5 bases and at J to 14 bases, leaving 22 bases not matched to a gene. This CDR3 region has 15 residues. CDR1 is GTSNPN, CDR2 SVGIG, per germline (reference sequence). The CDR3 bases are TGTGCCTGGGCACCAGGGCCGGACAGGGCCCCCGAGGATACCTTC. Amino acids: CAWAPGPDRAPEDTF.

The chain has TRBV6-5 and TRBJ1-5; a possible D gene is TRBD1 (5 bases). Germline V gene sequence: CDR1 MNHEY, CDR2 SVGAGI. CDR3 length: 15 amino acids. The V end was cut by 2 bases, the J end by 2 bases, with 10 bases between. The CDR3 region has the DNA TGTGCCAGCAGTTACGACAGACCTGGCAATCAGCCCCAGCATTTT. Protein sequence: CASSYDRPGNQPQHF.

This clone was seen only a few times. Germline is not matched at one junction end, which may reflect a read error. The rearrangement joins TRBV7-7 to TRBJ2-1; D uncertain. In germline, CDR1 is SSHAT, CDR2 FNYEAQ (reference sequence). The length of the CDR3 is 15 residues. CDR3 residues: CASSSTLSSYNEQFF. CDR3 coding DNA: TGTGCTAGCAGCTCCACCCTGAGCTCCTACAATGAGCAGTTCTTC.

This clone was seen only a few times. The chain employs TRBV3-1 (or the pseudogene TRBV3-2) and TRBJ1-6; D unclear. V lost 1 base, J lost 9 bases, and 7 bases lay in between. Germline loops: CDR1 LGHDT, CDR2 YNNKEL (reference sequence). CDR3 length: 13 amino acids. The CDR3 nucleotides read TGTGCCAGCAGCCAAGTCCCCAGTTCACCCCTCCACTTT. Protein product: CASSQVPSSPLHF.

The rearrangement links TRBV4-2 to TRBJ2-2; tentatively, D is TRBD1 (5 bases). Trimming removed 0 bases at V and 7 bases at J, with 9 bases between. CDR3 length equals 14 residues. Germline CDR1 reads LGHNA; CDR2 reads YNFKEQ. CDR3 nucleotides: TGTGCCAGCAGCCAAGAAGGGGCAGGCGGGGAGCTGTTTTTT. This translates into CASSQEGAGGELFF.

This clone showed up just once. The V and J genes are TRBV29-1 and TRBJ2-2, with 10 nucleotides matching TRBD2. Looked up from germline, CDR1 is SQVTM and CDR2 is ANQGSEA. The CDR3 loop spans 16 amino acids. V lost 4 bases to trimming and J lost 0 bases; unmatched junction nucleotides: 5. The CDR3 loop reads CSVVPSGGPNTGELFF. CDR3 sequence (DNA): TGCAGCGTTGTTCCTAGCGGGGGTCCGAACACCGGGGAGCTGTTTTTT.

The chain links TRBV7-8 to TRBJ2-1; tentatively, D is TRBD1 (6 bases). This CDR3 has 17 amino acids. V was clipped by 1 base and J by 0 bases, with 13 bases between them. Germline assignment: CDR1 SGHVS and CDR2 FQNEAQ. The CDR3 spells CASSLDYGQSSYNEQFF. CDR3 sequence (DNA): TGTGCCAGCAGCTTAGACTACGGACAGAGCTCCTACAATGAGCAGTTCTTC.

V and J are TRBV11-3 and TRBJ2-5; the match to TRBD2 covers 8 bases. This CDR3 comprises 15 residues. V lost 5 bases, J lost 3 bases, and 8 bases stayed unmatched. Germline CDR1 reads SGHNT; CDR2 reads YENEEA. The CDR3 reads CASSPGGGIKETQYF. The CDR3 DNA reads as TGTGCCAGCAGCCCCGGCGGGGGGATCAAAGAGACCCAGTACTTC.

This chain links TRBV29-1 with TRBJ2-3; 7 nucleotides agree with TRBD1. CDR1 and CDR2 (germline): SQVTM, ANQGSEA. The V gene end was trimmed by 8 bases and the J gene end by 0 bases; junction bases not matched to a gene: 11. CDR3 length: 15 amino acids. The CDR3 DNA reads as TGCAGCTTCAAGCTTGGGACAGCTAGCACAGATACGCAGTATTTT. Translation gives CSFKLGTASTDTQYF.

The V call is TRBV6-5, the J call TRBJ1-5; perhaps TRBD1 as D (5 bases). This CDR3 comprises 15 residues. The ends were cut back, 4 bases at V and 7 bases at J, with 17 bases in the middle. The germline gives CDR1 MNHEY, CDR2 SVGAGI. CDR3 region: CASSFSPGGNQPQHF. CDR3 nucleotide sequence: TGTGCCAGCAGTTTTTCCCCGGGGGGAAACCAGCCCCAGCATTTT.

V and J are TRBV7-3 and TRBJ2-3; no clear D. Germline CDR1 reads SGHTA; CDR2 reads FQGTGA. CDR3 length equals 16 residues. The germline V and J ends were trimmed by 0 bases and 1 base, with 11 bases remaining between them. The CDR3 sequence is CASSLTGSGGTDTQYF. The CDR3 nucleotides are TGTGCCAGCAGCTTAACAGGGTCTGGTGGCACAGATACGCAGTATTTT.

This chain joins TRBV13 and TRBJ1-2; D may be TRBD1 (6 bases). V lost 5 bases and J 7 bases, leaving 17 bases between the germline ends. CDR3 size: 14 residues. In germline, CDR1 is PRHDT, CDR2 FYEKMQ (reference sequence). CDR3 amino acids: CASSPAQGTTGYTF. The CDR3 DNA sequence: TGTGCCAGCAGCCCCGCGCAGGGGACGACTGGCTACACCTTC.

The chain employs TRBV27 and TRBJ1-5, with TRBD1 matching 9 bases. The V segment lost 2 bases and the J segment 6 bases; nucleotides outside the gene matches: 5. This CDR3 comprises 15 residues. In germline, CDR1 is MNHEY, CDR2 SMNVEV (reference sequence). The CDR3: CASSLTTGGGQPQHF. CDR3 nucleotide sequence: TGTGCCAGCAGTTTAACCACAGGGGGCGGTCAGCCCCAGCATTTT.

This sequence joins TRBV11-3 and TRBJ2-1, with D perhaps matching TRBD1 (5 bases). In germline, CDR1 is SGHNT, CDR2 YENEEA. With 1 base removed from V and 0 bases from J, the gap between germline ends came to 10 bases. The CDR3 runs to 16 residues. The CDR3 protein is CASSLVGASSYNEQFF. The CDR3, as DNA: TGTGCCAGCAGCTTAGTAGGGGCTAGCTCCTACAATGAGCAGTTCTTC. Full variable domain (rest looked up from reference TRBV11-3 and TRBJ2-1): EAGVVQSPRYKIIEKKQPVAFWCNPISGHNTLYWYLQNLGQGPELLIRYENEEAVDDSQLPKDRFSAERLKGVDSTLKIQPAELGDSAVYLCASSLVGASSYNEQFFGPGTRLTVL.

The rearrangement joins TRBV11-2 to TRBJ2-4, with D possibly TRBD1 on 5 matching bases. V was shortened by 5 bases and J by 0 bases, with 14 bases between the two germline ends. Germline V gives CDR1 SGHAT, CDR2 FQNNGV. This CDR3 contains 16 residues. Written as DNA, the CDR3 is TGTGCCAGCAGCCCAAGCAGGACAACAGCCAAAAACATTCAGTACTTC. Translated, it gives CASSPSRTTAKNIQYF.

V is TRBV3-1 (or the pseudogene TRBV3-2) and J is TRBJ2-7; D is undetermined. The CDR3 loop spans 14 amino acids. V dropped 0 bases and J dropped 4 bases, with 10 bases sitting between them. Germline loops: CDR1 LGHDT, CDR2 YNNKEL (reference sequence). The CDR3 sequence is CASSQDLARYEQYF. In nucleotides, the CDR3 is TGTGCCAGCAGCCAAGATTTAGCCAGGTACGAGCAGTACTTC.

This clone was seen once. V and J are TRBV13 and TRBJ2-5; tentatively, D is TRBD1 (6 bases). The germline gives CDR1 PRHDT, CDR2 FYEKMQ (reference sequence). The germline V and J ends were trimmed by 5 bases and 2 bases, with 9 bases remaining between them. This CDR3 comprises 13 residues. CDR3 sequence: CASSLQGQETQYF. The CDR3 DNA follows: TGTGCCAGCAGCCTACAGGGTCAAGAGACCCAGTACTTC.